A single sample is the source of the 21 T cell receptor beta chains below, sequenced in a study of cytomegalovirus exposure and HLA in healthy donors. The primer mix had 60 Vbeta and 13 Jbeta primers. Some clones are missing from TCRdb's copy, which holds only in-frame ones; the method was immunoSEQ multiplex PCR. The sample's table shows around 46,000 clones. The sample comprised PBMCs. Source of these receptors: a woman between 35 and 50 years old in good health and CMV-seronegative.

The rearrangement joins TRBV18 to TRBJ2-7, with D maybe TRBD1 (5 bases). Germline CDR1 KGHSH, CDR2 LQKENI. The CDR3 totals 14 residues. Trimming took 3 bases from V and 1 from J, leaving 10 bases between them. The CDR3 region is CASSPQGSSYEQYF. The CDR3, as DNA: TGTGCCAGCTCACCCCAGGGATCGTCCTACGAGCAGTACTTC. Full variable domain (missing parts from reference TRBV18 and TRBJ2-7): NAGVMQNPRHLVRRRGQEARLRCSPMKGHSHVYWYRQLPEEGLKFMVYLQKENIIDESGMPKERFSAEFPKEGPSILRIQQVVRGDSAAYFCASSPQGSSYEQYFGPGTRLTVT.

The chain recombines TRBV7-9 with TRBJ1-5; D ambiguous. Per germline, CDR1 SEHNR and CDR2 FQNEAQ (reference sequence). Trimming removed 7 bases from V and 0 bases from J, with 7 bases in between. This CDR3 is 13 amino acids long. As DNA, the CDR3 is TGTGCCAGCAACTCTTATAGCAATCAGCCCCAGCATTTT. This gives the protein CASNSYSNQPQHF.

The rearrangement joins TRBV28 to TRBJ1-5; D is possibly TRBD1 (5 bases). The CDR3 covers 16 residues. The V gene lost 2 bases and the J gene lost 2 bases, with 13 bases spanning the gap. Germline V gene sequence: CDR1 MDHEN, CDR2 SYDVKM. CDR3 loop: CASSLRQRLGNQPQHF. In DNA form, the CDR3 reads TGTGCCAGCAGTTTAAGACAGAGATTGGGCAATCAGCCCCAGCATTTT.

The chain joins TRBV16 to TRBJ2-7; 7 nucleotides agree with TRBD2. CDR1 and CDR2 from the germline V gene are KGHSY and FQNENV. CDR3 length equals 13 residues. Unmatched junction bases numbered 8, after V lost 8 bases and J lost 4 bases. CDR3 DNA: TGTGCCAGCGTGGCTAGCGGTATATACGAGCAGTACTTC. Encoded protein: CASVASGIYEQYF.

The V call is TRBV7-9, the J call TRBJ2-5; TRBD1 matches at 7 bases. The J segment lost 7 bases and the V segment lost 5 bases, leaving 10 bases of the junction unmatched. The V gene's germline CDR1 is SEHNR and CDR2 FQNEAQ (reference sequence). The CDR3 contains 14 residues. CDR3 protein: CASSRGQGVGTQYF. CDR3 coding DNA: TGTGCCAGCAGCCGTGGGCAGGGGGTAGGGACCCAGTACTTC.

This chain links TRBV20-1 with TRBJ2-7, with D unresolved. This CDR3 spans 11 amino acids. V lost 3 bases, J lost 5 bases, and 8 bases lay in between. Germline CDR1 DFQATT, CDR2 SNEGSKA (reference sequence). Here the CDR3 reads CSASVADEQYF. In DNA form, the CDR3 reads TGCAGTGCTAGTGTGGCGGACGAGCAGTACTTC.

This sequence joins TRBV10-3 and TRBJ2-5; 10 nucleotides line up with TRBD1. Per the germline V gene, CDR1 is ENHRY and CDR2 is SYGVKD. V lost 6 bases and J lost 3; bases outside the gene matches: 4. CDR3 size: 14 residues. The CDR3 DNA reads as TGTGCCATCAGGACCGGGACAGGGGAAGAGACCCAGTACTTC. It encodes CAIRTGTGEETQYF.

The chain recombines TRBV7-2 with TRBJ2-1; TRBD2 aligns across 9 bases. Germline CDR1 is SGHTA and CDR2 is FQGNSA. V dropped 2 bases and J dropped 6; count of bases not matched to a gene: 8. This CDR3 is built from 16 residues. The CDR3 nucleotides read TGTGCCAGCAGCTTACAAGCGGGAGGTACCCCCAATGAGCAGTTCTTC. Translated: CASSLQAGGTPNEQFF.

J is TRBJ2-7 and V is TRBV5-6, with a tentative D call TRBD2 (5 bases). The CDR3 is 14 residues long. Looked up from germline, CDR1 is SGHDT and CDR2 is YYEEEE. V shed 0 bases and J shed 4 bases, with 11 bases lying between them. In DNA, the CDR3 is TGTGCCAGCAGCTTGGCGTCGGGCGGGTACGAGCAGTACTTC. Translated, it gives CASSLASGGYEQYF. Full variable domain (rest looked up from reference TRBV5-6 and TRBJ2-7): DAGVTQSPTHLIKTRGQQVTLRCSPKSGHDTVSWYQQALGQGPQFIFQYYEEEERQRGNFPDRFSGHQFPNYSSELNVNALLLGDSALYLCASSLASGGYEQYFGPGTRLTVT.

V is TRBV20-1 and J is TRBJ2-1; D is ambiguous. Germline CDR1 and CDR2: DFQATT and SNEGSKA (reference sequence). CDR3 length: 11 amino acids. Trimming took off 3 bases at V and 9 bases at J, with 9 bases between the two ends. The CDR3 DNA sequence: TGCAGTGCTAGCATTTACGGTGAGCAGTTCTTC. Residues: CSASIYGEQFF.

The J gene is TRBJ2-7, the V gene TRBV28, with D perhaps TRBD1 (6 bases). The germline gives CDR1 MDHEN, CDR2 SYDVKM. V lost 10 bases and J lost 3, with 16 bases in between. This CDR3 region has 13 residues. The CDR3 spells CAIEGLGGYEQYF. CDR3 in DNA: TGTGCCATCGAGGGGCTAGGGGGCTACGAGCAGTACTTC.

The CDR3 protein is CASSAIPQGQHGNTIYF. For the CDR3, the DNA is TGTGCCAGCAGCGCCATCCCCCAAGGACAGCATGGAAACACCATATATTTT. The chain has TRBV9 and TRBJ1-3, with D possibly matching TRBD1 (6 bases). From germline, CDR1 is SGDLS and CDR2 YYNGEE. The V gene lost 3 bases and the J gene lost 3 bases, with 19 bases spanning the gap. The CDR3 spans 17 residues.

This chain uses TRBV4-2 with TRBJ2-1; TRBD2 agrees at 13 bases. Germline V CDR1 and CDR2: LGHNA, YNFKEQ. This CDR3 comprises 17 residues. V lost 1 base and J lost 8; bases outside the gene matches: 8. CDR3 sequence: CASSQAVGLAGVHEQFF. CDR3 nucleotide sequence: TGTGCCAGCAGCCAAGCAGTTGGACTAGCGGGAGTCCATGAGCAGTTCTTC.

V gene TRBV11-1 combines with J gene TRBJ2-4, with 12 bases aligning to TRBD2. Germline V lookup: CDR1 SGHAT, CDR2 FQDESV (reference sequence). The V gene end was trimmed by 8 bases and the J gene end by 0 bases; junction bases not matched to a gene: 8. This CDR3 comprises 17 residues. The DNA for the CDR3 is TGTGCCAGCGGTACCGGACTAGCGGGGCTAGCCAAAAACATTCAGTACTTC. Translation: CASGTGLAGLAKNIQYF.

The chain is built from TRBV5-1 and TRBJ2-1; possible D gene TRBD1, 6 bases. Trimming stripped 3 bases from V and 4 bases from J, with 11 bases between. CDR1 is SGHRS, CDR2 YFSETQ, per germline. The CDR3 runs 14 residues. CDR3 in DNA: TGCGCCAGCAGCTCGGGGACACCTTACAATGAGCAGTTCTTC. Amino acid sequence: CASSSGTPYNEQFF. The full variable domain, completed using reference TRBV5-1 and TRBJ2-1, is KAGVTQTPRYLIKTRGQQVTLSCSPISGHRSVSWYQQTPGQGLQFLFEYFSETQRNKGNFPGRFSGRQFSNSRSEMNVSTLELGDSALYLCASSSGTPYNEQFFGPGTRLTVL.

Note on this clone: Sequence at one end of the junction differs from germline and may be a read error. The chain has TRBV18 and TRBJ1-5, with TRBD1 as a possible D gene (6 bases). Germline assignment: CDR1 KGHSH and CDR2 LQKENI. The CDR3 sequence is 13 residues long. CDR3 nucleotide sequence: TGTGCCAGCTCACCTGGGGGCAACCAGCCCCAGCATTTT. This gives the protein CASSPGGNQPQHF. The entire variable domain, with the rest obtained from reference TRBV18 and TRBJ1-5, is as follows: NAGVMQNPRHLVRRRGQEARLRCSPMKGHSHVYWYRQLPEEGLKFMVYLQKENIIDESGMPKERFSAEFPKEGPSILRIQQVVRGDSAAYFCASSPGGNQPQHFGDGTRLSIL.

The CDR3 is CASSYGQGTRSSTDTQYF. The CDR3 DNA is TGCGCCAGCAGCTACGGACAGGGCACTCGATCTAGCACAGATACGCAGTATTTT. V and J are TRBV5-1 and TRBJ2-3; 8 bases agree with TRBD1. Germline values: CDR1 SGHRS, CDR2 YFSETQ. V dropped 3 bases and J dropped 0; count of bases not matched to a gene: 12. This CDR3 spans 18 amino acids.

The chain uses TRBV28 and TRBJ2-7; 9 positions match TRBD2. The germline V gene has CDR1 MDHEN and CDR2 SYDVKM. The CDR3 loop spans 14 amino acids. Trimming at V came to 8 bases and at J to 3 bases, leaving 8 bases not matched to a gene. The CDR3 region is CASRPGTSYYEQYF. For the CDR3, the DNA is TGTGCCAGCCGTCCCGGGACTAGCTACTACGAGCAGTACTTC.

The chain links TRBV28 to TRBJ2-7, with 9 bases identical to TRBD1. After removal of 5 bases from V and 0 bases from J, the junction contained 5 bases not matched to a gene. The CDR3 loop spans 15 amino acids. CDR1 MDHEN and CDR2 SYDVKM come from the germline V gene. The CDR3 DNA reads TGTGCCAGCAGTCCCCGGGACAGGGACTCCTACGAGCAGTACTTC. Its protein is CASSPRDRDSYEQYF.

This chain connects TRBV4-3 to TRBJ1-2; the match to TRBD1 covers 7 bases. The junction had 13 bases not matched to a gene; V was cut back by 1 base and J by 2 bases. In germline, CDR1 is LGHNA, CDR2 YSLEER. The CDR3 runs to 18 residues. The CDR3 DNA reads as TGCGCCAGCAGCCAAGTCACAATTACAGGGGAGAGGAACTATGGCTACACCTTC. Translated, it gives CASSQVTITGERNYGYTF.

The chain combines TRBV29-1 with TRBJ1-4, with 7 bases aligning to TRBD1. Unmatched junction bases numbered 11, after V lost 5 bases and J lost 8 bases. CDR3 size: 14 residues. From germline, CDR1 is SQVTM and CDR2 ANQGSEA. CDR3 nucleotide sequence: TGCAGCGTTTACGCGACAGGGTCGGACGAAAAACTGTTTTTT. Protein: CSVYATGSDEKLFF.